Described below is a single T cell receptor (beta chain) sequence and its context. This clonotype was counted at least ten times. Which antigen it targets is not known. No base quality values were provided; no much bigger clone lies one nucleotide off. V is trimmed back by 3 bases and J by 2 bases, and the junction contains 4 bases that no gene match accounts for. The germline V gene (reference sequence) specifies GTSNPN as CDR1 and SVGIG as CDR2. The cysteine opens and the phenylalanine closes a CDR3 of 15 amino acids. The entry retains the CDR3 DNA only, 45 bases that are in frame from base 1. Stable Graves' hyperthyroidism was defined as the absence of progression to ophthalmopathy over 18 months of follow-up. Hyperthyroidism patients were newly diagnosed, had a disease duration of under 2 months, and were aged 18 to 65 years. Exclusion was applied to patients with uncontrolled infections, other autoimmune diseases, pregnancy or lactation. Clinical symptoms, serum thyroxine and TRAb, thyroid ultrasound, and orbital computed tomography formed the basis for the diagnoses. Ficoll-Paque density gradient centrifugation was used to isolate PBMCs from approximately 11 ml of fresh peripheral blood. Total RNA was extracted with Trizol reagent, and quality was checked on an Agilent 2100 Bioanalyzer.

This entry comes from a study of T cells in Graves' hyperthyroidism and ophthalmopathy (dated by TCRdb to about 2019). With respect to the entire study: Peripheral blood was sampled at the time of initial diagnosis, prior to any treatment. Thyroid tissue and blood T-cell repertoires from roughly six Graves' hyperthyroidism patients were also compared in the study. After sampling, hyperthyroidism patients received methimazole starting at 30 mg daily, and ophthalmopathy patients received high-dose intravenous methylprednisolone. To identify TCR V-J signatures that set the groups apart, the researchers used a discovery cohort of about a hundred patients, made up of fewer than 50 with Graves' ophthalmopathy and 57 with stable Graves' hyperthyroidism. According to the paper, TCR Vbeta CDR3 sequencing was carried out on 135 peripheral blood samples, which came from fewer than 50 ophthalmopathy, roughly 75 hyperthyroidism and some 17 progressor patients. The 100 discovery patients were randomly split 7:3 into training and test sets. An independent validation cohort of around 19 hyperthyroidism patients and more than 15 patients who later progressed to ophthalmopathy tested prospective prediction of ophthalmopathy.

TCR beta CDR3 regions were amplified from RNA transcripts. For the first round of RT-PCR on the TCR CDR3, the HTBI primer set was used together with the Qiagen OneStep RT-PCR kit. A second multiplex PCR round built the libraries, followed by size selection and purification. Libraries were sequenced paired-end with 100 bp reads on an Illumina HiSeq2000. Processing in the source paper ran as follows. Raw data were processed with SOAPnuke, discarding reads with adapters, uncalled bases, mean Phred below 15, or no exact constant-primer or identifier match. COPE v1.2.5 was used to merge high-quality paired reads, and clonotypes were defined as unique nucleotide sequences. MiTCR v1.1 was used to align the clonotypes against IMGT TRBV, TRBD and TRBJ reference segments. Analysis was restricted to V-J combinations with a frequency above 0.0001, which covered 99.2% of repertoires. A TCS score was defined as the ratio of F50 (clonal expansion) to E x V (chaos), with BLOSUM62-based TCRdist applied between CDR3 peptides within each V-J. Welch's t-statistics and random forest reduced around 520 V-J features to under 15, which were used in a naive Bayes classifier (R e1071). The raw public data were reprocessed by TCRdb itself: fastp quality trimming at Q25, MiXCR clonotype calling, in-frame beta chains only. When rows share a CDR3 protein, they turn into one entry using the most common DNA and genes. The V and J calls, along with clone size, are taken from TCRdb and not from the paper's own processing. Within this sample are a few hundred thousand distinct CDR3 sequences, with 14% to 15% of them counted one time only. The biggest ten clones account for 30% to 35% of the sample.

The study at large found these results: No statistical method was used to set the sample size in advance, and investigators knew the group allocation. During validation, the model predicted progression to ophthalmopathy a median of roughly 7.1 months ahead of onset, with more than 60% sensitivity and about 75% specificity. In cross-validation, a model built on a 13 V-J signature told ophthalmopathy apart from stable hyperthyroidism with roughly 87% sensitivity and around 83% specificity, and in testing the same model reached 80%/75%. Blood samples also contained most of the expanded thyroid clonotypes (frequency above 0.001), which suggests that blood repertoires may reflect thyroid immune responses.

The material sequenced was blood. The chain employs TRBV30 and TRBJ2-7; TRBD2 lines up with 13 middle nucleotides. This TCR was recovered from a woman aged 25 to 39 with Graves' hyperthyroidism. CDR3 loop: CAWRPGTSGTYEQYF. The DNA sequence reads TGTGCCTGGAGGCCCGGGACTAGCGGGACCTACGAGCAGTACTTC.